This T cell receptor (beta chain) was identified during a study of cytomegalovirus exposure and HLA in healthy donors. This CDR3 is 16 amino acids long. CDR1 is PRHDT, CDR2 FYEKMQ, per germline (reference sequence). V lost 4 bases and J lost 0; bases outside the gene matches: 9. The PCR had 60 Vbeta and 13 Jbeta primers. Profiling relied on immunoSEQ multiplex PCR, and the TCRdb table lists in-frame clones only, not all of them. The sample contains around 150,000 clones, more than 55% of which appear only once. Sequencing was carried out using PBMCs. This receptor was taken from a woman in her sixties or seventies in good health and CMV-seronegative. The V gene is TRBV13, the J gene TRBJ2-7, with 7 bases matching TRBD2. In nucleotides, the CDR3 is TGTGCCAGCAGCTCTAGCGGTCCGGGATCCTCCTACGAGCAGTACTTC. This codes for CASSSSGPGSSYEQYF.